This is a list of T cell receptor beta chains from one sample in a study of T cells after yellow fever vaccination. TCRdb re-derived calls from the 5' RACE reads in MiXCR, one entry per CDR3 protein. The table records hundreds of thousands of distinct CDR3 sequences, roughly an eighth of them present only once. Sequenced material: CD4+ T cells sorted from PBMCs, taken 15 days after the yellow fever booster vaccination. The receptors originated from a man aged 18 to 29 who received the YFV17D yellow fever vaccine. Both conserved end residues are part of each CDR3. Each record gives: D gene, clone size, V gene, J gene, CDR3 DNA, CDR3 protein. D genes are given only for firm matches. Clone size is not always given. Where it is, it says once, few, many or a class for expanded clones.

D: NA
size: NA
V: TRBV6-1
J: TRBJ2-5
DNA: TGTGCCAGCAGACTTAGACAAGAGACCCAGTACTTC
CDR3: CASRLRQETQYF

D: TRBD2
size: few
V: TRBV6-5
J: TRBJ2-1
DNA: TGTGCCAGCAGTTACGTTTTTAGCGGGGAATTATACTACAATGAGCAGTTCTTC
CDR3: CASSYVFSGELYYNEQFF

D: NA
size: many
V: TRBV7-9
J: TRBJ2-5
DNA: TGTGCCAGCAGCTTTGTTACTAGCCTCAACCTCCAAGAGACCCAGTACTTC
CDR3: CASSFVTSLNLQETQYF

D: TRBD1
size: few
V: TRBV7-2
J: TRBJ1-2
DNA: TGTGCCAGCAGCTCACAGGGGGCGGCTAACTATGGCTACACCTTC
CDR3: CASSSQGAANYGYTF

D: NA
size: NA
V: TRBV3-2
J: TRBJ2-1
DNA: TGTGCCAGCAGCCACCTACCAACCGAGCGGGTGTCAAAAGAGCAGTTCTTC
CDR3: CASSHLPTERVSKEQFF

D: NA
size: NA
V: TRBV12-3/TRBV12-4
J: TRBJ1-3
DNA: TGTGCCAGCAGACAACGCCTCTCTGGAAACACCATATATTTT
CDR3: CASRQRLSGNTIYF

D: NA
size: NA
V: TRBV2
J: TRBJ1-6
DNA: TGTGCCAGCCGAGGGGGGCCTACCGCCAATTCACCCCTCCACTTT
CDR3: CASRGGPTANSPLHF

D: TRBD2
size: NA
V: TRBV5-4
J: TRBJ2-3
DNA: TGTGCCAGCAGCTTGCGGCTAGCGGGCACAGATACGCAGTATTTT
CDR3: CASSLRLAGTDTQYF

D: TRBD2
size: NA
V: TRBV7-9
J: TRBJ2-5
DNA: TGTGCCAGCAGCTTCGTACTAGCGAAGAAAGAGACCCAGTACTTC
CDR3: CASSFVLAKKETQYF

D: NA
size: NA
V: TRBV2
J: TRBJ1-4
DNA: TGTGCCAGCCGTGGACTCACGATCGAAAAACTGTTTTTT
CDR3: CASRGLTIEKLFF

D: NA
size: once
V: TRBV19
J: TRBJ2-1
DNA: TGTGCCAGTAGTATCTGGGTAGACAGTGGGTTTACTGGCTCCTACAATGAGCAGTTCTTC
CDR3: CASSIWVDSGFTGSYNEQFF

D: NA
size: few
V: TRBV12-3/TRBV12-4
J: TRBJ1-3
DNA: TGTGCCAGCAGTTTTGGGGTTTACACCATATATTTT
CDR3: CASSFGVYTIYF

D: TRBD1
size: few
V: TRBV4-1
J: TRBJ2-3
DNA: TGCGCCAGCAGCCAATTACGCGTGGGGGACAGGGCCACAGATACGCAGTATTTT
CDR3: CASSQLRVGDRATDTQYF